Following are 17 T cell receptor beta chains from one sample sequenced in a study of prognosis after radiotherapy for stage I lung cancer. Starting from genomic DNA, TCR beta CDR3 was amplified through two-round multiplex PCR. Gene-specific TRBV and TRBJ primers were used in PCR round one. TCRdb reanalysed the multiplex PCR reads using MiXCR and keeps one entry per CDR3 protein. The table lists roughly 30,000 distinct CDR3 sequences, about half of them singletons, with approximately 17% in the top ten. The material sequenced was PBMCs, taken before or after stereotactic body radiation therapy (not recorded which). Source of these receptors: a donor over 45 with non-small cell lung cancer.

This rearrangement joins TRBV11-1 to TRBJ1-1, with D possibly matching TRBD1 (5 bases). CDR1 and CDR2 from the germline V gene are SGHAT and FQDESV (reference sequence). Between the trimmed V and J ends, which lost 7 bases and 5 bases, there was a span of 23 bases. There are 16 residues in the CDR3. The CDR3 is CASILQAWGASTEAFF. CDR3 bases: TGTGCCAGCATCCTCCAGGCGTGGGGCGCGTCGACTGAAGCTTTCTTT. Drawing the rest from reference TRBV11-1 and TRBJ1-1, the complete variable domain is EAEVAQSPRYKITEKSQAVAFWCDPISGHATLYWYRQILGQGPELLVQFQDESVVDDSQLPKDRFSAERLKGVDSTLKIQPAELGDSAMYLCASILQAWGASTEAFFGQGTRLTVV.

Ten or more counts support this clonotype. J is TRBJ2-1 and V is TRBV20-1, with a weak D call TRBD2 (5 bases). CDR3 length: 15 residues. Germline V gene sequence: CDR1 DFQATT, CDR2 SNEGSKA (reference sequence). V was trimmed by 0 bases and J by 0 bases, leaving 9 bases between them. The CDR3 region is CSARERARSYNEQFF. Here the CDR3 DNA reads TGCAGTGCTAGAGAGAGGGCGCGCTCCTACAATGAGCAGTTCTTC.

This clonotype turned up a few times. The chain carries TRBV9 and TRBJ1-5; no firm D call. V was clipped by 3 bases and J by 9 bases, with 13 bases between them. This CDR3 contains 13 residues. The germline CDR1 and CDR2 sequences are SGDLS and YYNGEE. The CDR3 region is CASSGPGNRPQHF. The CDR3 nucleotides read TGTGCCAGCAGCGGACCGGGCAACCGGCCCCAGCATTTT. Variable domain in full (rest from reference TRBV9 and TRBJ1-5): DSGVTQTPKHLITATGQRVTLRCSPRSGDLSVYWYQQSLDQGLQFLIQYYNGEERAKGNILERFSAQQFPDLHSELNLSSLELGDSALYFCASSGPGNRPQHFGDGTRLSIL.

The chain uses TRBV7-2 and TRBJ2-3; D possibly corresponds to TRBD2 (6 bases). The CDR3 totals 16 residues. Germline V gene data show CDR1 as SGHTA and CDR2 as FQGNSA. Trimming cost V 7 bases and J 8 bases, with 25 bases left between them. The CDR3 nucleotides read TGTGCCAGCATCCGGGTGGTGCTCGGGAGAGGTGTTACGCAGTATTTT. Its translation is CASIRVVLGRGVTQYF.

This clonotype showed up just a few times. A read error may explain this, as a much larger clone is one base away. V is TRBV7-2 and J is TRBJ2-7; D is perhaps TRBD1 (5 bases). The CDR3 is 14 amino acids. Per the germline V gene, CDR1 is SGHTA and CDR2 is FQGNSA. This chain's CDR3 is CASSHSVGAYERYF. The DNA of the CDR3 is TGTGCCAGCAGCCATTCCGTTGGGGCCTACGAGCGGTACTTC.

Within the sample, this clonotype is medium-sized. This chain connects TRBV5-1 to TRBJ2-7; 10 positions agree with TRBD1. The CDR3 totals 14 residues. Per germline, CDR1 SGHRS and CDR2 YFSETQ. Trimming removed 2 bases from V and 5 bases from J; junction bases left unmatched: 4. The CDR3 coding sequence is TGCGCCAGCAGCTTTCTCGGGACAGGGGACGAGCAGTACTTC. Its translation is CASSFLGTGDEQYF.

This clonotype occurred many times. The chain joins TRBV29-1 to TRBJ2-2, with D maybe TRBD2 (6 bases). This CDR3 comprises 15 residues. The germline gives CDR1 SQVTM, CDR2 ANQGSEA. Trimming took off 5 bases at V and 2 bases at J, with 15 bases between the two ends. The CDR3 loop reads CSVRDSLYNTGELFF. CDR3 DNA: TGCAGCGTTCGGGACTCACTTTATAACACCGGGGAGCTGTTTTTT.

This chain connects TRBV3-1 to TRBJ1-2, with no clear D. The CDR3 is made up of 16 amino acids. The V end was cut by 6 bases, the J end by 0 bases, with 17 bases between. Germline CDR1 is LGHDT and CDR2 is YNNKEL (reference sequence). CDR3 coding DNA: TGTGCCAGCAGTTCCAAACCTGGCCGCTCTAACTATGGCTACACCTTC. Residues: CASSSKPGRSNYGYTF.

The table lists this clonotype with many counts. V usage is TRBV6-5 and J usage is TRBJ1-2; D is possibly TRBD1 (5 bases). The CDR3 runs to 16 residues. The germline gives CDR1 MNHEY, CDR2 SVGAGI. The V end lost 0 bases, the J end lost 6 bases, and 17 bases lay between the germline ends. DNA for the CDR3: TGTGCCAGCAGTTACTCTAGCGGGACCCCAGGGAATGGCTACACCTTC. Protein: CASSYSSGTPGNGYTF.

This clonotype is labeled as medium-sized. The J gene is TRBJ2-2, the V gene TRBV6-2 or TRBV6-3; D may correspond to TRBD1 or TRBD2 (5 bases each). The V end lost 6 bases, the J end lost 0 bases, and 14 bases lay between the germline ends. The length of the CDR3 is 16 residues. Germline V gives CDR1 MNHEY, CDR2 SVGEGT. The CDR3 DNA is TGTGCCAGCAGGAGATACGGGACGACGAACACCGGGGAGCTGTTTTTT. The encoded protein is CASRRYGTTNTGELFF.

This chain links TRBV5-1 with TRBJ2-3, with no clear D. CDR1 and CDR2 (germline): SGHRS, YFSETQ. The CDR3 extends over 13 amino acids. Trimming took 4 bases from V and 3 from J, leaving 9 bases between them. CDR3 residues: CASSTIRTDTQYF. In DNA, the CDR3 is TGCGCCAGCAGCACCATTCGGACAGATACGCAGTATTTT.

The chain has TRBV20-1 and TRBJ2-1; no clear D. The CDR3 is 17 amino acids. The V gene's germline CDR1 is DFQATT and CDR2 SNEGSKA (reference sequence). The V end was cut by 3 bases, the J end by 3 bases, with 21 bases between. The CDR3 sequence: CSASPFGNSPFYNEQFF. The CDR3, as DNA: TGCAGTGCTAGCCCCTTTGGGAACAGCCCCTTCTACAATGAGCAGTTCTTC.

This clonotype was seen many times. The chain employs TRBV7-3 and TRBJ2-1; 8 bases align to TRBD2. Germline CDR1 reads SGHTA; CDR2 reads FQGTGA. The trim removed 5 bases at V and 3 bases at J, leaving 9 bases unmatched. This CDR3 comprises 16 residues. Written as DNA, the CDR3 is TGTGCCAGCAGCCCTACTAGCGGACCTTACTACAATGAGCAGTTCTTC. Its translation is CASSPTSGPYYNEQFF.

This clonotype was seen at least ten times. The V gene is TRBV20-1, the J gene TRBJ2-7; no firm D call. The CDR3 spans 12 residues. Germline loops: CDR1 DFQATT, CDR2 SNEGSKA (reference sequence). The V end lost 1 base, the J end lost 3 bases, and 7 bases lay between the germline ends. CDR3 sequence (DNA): TGCAGTGCTAGAGTCCCGAACTACGAGCAGTACTTC. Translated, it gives CSARVPNYEQYF.

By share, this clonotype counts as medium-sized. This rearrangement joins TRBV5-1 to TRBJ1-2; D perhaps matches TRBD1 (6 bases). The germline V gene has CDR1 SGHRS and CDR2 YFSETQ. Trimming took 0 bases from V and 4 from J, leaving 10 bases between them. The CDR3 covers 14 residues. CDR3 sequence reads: CASSLGTDFYGYTF. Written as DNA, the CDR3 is TGCGCCAGCAGCTTGGGGACAGATTTCTATGGCTACACCTTC.

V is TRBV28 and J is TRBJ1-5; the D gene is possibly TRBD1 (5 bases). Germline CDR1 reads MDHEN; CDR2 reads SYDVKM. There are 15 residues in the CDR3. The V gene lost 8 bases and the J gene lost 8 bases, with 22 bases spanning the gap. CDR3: CASASPEAGPKPQHF. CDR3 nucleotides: TGTGCCAGCGCATCCCCCGAGGCAGGGCCCAAGCCCCAGCATTTT. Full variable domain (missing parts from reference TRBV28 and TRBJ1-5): DVKVTQSSRYLVKRTGEKVFLECVQDMDHENMFWYRQDPGLGLRLIYFSYDVKMKEKGDIPEGYSVSREKKERFSLILESASTNQTSMYLCASASPEAGPKPQHFGDGTRLSIL.

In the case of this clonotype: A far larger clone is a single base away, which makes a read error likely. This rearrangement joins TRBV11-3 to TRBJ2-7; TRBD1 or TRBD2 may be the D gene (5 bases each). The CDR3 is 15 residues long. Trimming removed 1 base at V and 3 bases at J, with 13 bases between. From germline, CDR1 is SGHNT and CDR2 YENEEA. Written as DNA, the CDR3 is TGTGCCAGCAGCTTAGGTCGGGGCAATTTCTACGAGCAGTACTTC. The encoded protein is CASSLGRGNFYEQYF.